The TCR beta chain under discussion was sequenced for a study of cytomegalovirus exposure and HLA in healthy donors. This PCR relied on a set of 60 Vbeta primers and 13 Jbeta primers. Generated by immunoSEQ multiplex PCR, the TCRdb table keeps only in-frame clones and is missing some. The sample lists roughly 160,000 clones; about 80% were seen once. Specimen: PBMCs. The clonotype originates from a man aged 35-49 years in good health and CMV-seronegative.

The CDR3 sequence is CASSAEGVASTDTQYF. For the CDR3, the DNA is TGCGCCAGCAGCGCGGAAGGGGTAGCTAGCACAGATACGCAGTATTTT. V and J are TRBV5-1 and TRBJ2-3; weak D call: TRBD1 (5 bases). CDR1 is SGHRS and CDR2 is YFSETQ in the germline V gene. The ends were cut back, 4 bases at V and 0 bases at J, with 15 bases in the middle. The CDR3 consists of 16 residues.